These T cell receptor beta chains were read from a single sample in a study of cytomegalovirus exposure and HLA in healthy donors. The method was immunoSEQ multiplex PCR; TCRdb's version includes in-frame clones alone and lacks a portion of them. The table has roughly 100,000 clones, approximately 73% seen once. The sequencing sample was made of PBMCs. These receptors were taken from a woman between 18 and 29 years old in good health and CMV-seropositive. CDR3s include the opening cysteine and the closing phenylalanine or tryptophan. D genes are given only for firm matches. Only some rows state a clone size, as once, few, many or a class for expanded clones.

TGTGCCAGCAGCTTGAGCGGGGTTCACTACGAGCAGTACTTC CASSLSGVHYEQYF TRBD2 TRBJ2-7 few TRBV7-9
TGTGCCAGCAGCGTAGGAGTAGGGCGGGAGAACGAGCAGTACTTC CASSVGVGRENEQYF TRBD2 TRBJ2-7 . TRBV9
TGTGCCAGCAGCAACTCGGGGGGACCCGCCTACGAGCAGTACTTC CASSNSGGPAYEQYF TRBD2 TRBJ2-7 . TRBV7-9
TGCGCCAGCAGCTTGTCCCGGGACAGGGGAGGTGGGACCCAGTACTTC CASSLSRDRGGGTQYF TRBD1 TRBJ2-5 . TRBV5-1
TGTGCCAGCAGCCTCCGGGACAGAGAAAACATTCAGTACTTC CASSLRDRENIQYF TRBD1 TRBJ2-4 . TRBV7-9
TGCAGCGTTGCTGACACATCCTACGAGCAGTACTTC CSVADTSYEQYF . TRBJ2-7 . TRBV29-1
TGTGCCACCAGCATGCTATGGGCCGCCCGGGGCTACACCTTC CATSMLWAARGYTF . TRBJ1-2 . TRBV15
TGCGCCAGCAGCTTAAGTGGGCCTAGCGATGAGCAGTTCTTC CASSLSGPSDEQFF . TRBJ2-1 . TRBV5-1
TGCAGCGTTGAATATCAGGGGAACACTGAAGCTTTCTTT CSVEYQGNTEAFF . TRBJ1-1 . TRBV29-1
TGTGCCAGCACCTCCCCGGGACAGAAAAATGAAAAACTGTTTTTT CASTSPGQKNEKLFF TRBD1 TRBJ1-4 . TRBV27
TGTGCCAGCCATACGGCAGGCAGTAACTATGGCTACACCTTC CASHTAGSNYGYTF . TRBJ1-2 . TRBV6-5
TGCGCCAGCAGCTTGGGACTAGCGGGAAGGAGGCAAGAGACCCAGTACTTC CASSLGLAGRRQETQYF TRBD2 TRBJ2-5 few TRBV5-1
TGTGCCAGCAGTACCCATAGCGGGAGGGCCGTCGATGAGCAGTTCTTC CASSTHSGRAVDEQFF TRBD2 TRBJ2-1 . TRBV6-6
TGTGCCAGCAGCTTAGGTTACAGGGAGGGCAATAGCAATCAGCCCCAGCATTTT CASSLGYREGNSNQPQHF . TRBJ1-5 . TRBV7-9
TGTGCCAGTAGTGGTCCACCCCCAGGGACAGGAGTCTACGAGCAGTACTTC CASSGPPPGTGVYEQYF TRBD1 TRBJ2-7 . TRBV19
TGTGCCAGCAGCCTGACAGAGTACGAGCAGTACTTC CASSLTEYEQYF . TRBJ2-7 few TRBV9
TGTGCCAGTCATAGGACAGGGGGGTACGAGCAGTACTTC CASHRTGGYEQYF TRBD1 TRBJ2-7 . TRBV19
TGCGCCAGCAGTACCGGGACAGGGGGGTCCTACGAGCAGTACTTC CASSTGTGGSYEQYF TRBD1 TRBJ2-7 few TRBV10-1